This is a list of T cell receptor beta chains from one sample in a study of blood T cell repertoires in COVID-19. Method: immunoSEQ multiplex PCR; TCRdb's copy keeps in-frame clones and lacks some. The repertoire holds 150,000 or so clones, 85% to 95% seen once, with approximately 0.56% in the top ten. The sample taken for sequencing was peripheral blood. The receptors shown here come from a man in his fifties or sixties with acute or convalescent COVID-19. Each CDR3 is given with its conserved first and last residue. Each record gives: J gene, clone size, V gene, D gene, CDR3 protein, CDR3 DNA. D genes are given only for firm matches. Expanded clones get a size class; other rows say once, few or many, or leave the size out.

j_call: TRBJ1-2; clone_size: once; v_call: TRBV4-2; d_call: -; cdr3_aa: CASSQDSYGYTF; cdr3_nt: TGTGCCAGCAGCCAAGACAGCTATGGCTACACCTTC
j_call: TRBJ2-2; clone_size: -; v_call: TRBV6-2/TRBV6-3; d_call: TRBD2; cdr3_aa: CASIPGLAGEITGELFF; cdr3_nt: TGTGCCAGCATCCCGGGACTAGCGGGAGAGATCACCGGGGAGCTGTTTTTT
j_call: TRBJ1-2; clone_size: -; v_call: TRBV7-2; d_call: TRBD1; cdr3_aa: CASSARTGTGNYGYTF; cdr3_nt: TGTGCCAGCAGCGCCAGGACAGGGACGGGTAACTATGGCTACACCTTC
j_call: TRBJ2-3; clone_size: -; v_call: TRBV6-2/TRBV6-3; d_call: TRBD2; cdr3_aa: CASSYPSASGVSTDTQYF; cdr3_nt: TGTGCCAGCAGTTACCCCTCCGCTAGCGGGGTTAGCACAGATACGCAGTATTTT
j_call: TRBJ2-2; clone_size: -; v_call: TRBV19; d_call: TRBD2; cdr3_aa: CASSGWASGGTNTGELFF; cdr3_nt: TGTGCCAGTAGTGGGTGGGCTAGCGGGGGGACTAACACCGGGGAGCTGTTTTTT
j_call: TRBJ1-4; clone_size: few; v_call: TRBV6-5; d_call: -; cdr3_aa: CASSPRFATNEKLFF; cdr3_nt: TGTGCCAGCAGCCCCCGGTTTGCAACTAATGAAAAACTGTTTTTT
j_call: TRBJ1-5; clone_size: few; v_call: TRBV10-3; d_call: TRBD1; cdr3_aa: CAISEARGQGNQPQHF; cdr3_nt: TGTGCCATCAGTGAGGCCAGGGGACAGGGGAATCAGCCCCAGCATTTT
j_call: TRBJ2-2; clone_size: -; v_call: TRBV27; d_call: TRBD1; cdr3_aa: CASSSGTGYTGELFF; cdr3_nt: TGTGCCAGCAGTTCCGGGACAGGGTATACCGGGGAGCTGTTTTTT
j_call: TRBJ2-2; clone_size: -; v_call: TRBV6-6; d_call: -; cdr3_aa: CASSYDAGRSGELFF; cdr3_nt: TGTGCCAGCAGTTACGATGCGGGACGCTCCGGGGAGCTGTTTTTT
j_call: TRBJ2-1; clone_size: -; v_call: TRBV7-2; d_call: -; cdr3_aa: CASSLALGGNEQFF; cdr3_nt: TGTGCCAGCAGCTTAGCGCTGGGAGGCAATGAGCAGTTCTTC
j_call: TRBJ1-1; clone_size: -; v_call: TRBV7-3; d_call: TRBD1; cdr3_aa: CASSLTPTGGATEAFF; cdr3_nt: TGTGCCAGCAGCTTAACACCTACAGGGGGGGCCACTGAAGCTTTCTTT
j_call: TRBJ1-6; clone_size: -; v_call: TRBV6-1; d_call: -; cdr3_aa: CASSEALLGGNSPLHF; cdr3_nt: TGTGCCAGCAGTGAAGCGCTTCTCGGGGGTAATTCACCCCTCCACTTT
j_call: TRBJ1-1; clone_size: -; v_call: TRBV27; d_call: -; cdr3_aa: CASSSQGLGAFF; cdr3_nt: TGTGCCAGCAGTTCGCAGGGACTCGGGGCTTTCTTT
j_call: TRBJ2-1; clone_size: -; v_call: TRBV19; d_call: TRBD2; cdr3_aa: CASSRGLTTDNSPYNEQFF; cdr3_nt: TGTGCCAGTAGTAGGGGACTAACTACTGACAACTCACCCTACAATGAGCAGTTCTTC
j_call: TRBJ2-5; clone_size: few; v_call: TRBV28; d_call: TRBD2; cdr3_aa: CASSWPGTKETQYF; cdr3_nt: TGTGCCAGCAGTTGGCCCGGGACTAAAGAGACCCAGTACTTC
j_call: TRBJ2-7; clone_size: -; v_call: TRBV27; d_call: TRBD2; cdr3_aa: CASSFLSGSYEQYF; cdr3_nt: TGTGCCAGCAGTTTTCTTAGCGGGAGCTACGAGCAGTACTTC
j_call: TRBJ1-5; clone_size: -; v_call: TRBV6-2/TRBV6-3; d_call: -; cdr3_aa: CASSFQGGRNQPQHF; cdr3_nt: TGTGCCAGCAGTTTCCAGGGAGGCCGGAATCAGCCCCAGCATTTT
j_call: TRBJ2-1; clone_size: -; v_call: TRBV11-2; d_call: TRBD2; cdr3_aa: CASSRRPSGGPNEQFF; cdr3_nt: TGTGCCAGCAGCCGACGCCCTAGCGGGGGCCCCAATGAGCAGTTCTTC
j_call: TRBJ2-3; clone_size: -; v_call: TRBV9; d_call: -; cdr3_aa: CASSVVGGRRADTQYF; cdr3_nt: TGTGCCAGCAGCGTAGTAGGGGGACGAAGGGCAGATACGCAGTATTTT
j_call: TRBJ2-2; clone_size: -; v_call: TRBV19; d_call: -; cdr3_aa: CASKRLTGELFF; cdr3_nt: TGTGCCAGTAAAAGACTTACCGGGGAGCTGTTTTTT
j_call: TRBJ2-5; clone_size: -; v_call: TRBV27; d_call: TRBD2; cdr3_aa: CASSFLASGPWETQYF; cdr3_nt: TGTGCCAGCAGTTTTTTAGCTAGCGGGCCATGGGAGACCCAGTACTTC
j_call: TRBJ1-1; clone_size: -; v_call: TRBV20-1; d_call: -; cdr3_aa: CSASSQGGITEAFF; cdr3_nt: TGCAGTGCTAGTAGCCAGGGCGGGATCACTGAAGCTTTCTTT
j_call: TRBJ2-1; clone_size: -; v_call: TRBV4-1; d_call: -; cdr3_aa: CASSQEGRANEQFF; cdr3_nt: TGCGCCAGCAGCCAAGAGGGCAGGGCCAATGAGCAGTTCTTC